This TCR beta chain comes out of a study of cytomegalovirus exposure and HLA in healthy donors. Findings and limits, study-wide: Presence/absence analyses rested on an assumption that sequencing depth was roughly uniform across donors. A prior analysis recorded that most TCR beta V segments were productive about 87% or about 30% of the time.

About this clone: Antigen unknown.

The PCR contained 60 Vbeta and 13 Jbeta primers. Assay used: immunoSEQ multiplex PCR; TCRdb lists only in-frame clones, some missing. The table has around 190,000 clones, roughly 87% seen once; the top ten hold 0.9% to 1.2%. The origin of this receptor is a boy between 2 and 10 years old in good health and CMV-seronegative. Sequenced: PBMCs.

CDR3 sequence reads: CASSRSQGAISGANVLTF. For the CDR3, the DNA is TGTGCCAGCTCACGGTCGCAGGGCGCTATCTCTGGGGCCAACGTCCTGACTTTC. The V call is TRBV18, the J call TRBJ2-6, with D perhaps matching TRBD1 (5 bases). There are 18 residues in the CDR3. Germline V gene sequence: CDR1 KGHSH, CDR2 LQKENI. V lost 4 bases and J lost 0, with 16 bases in between.